This T cell receptor (beta chain) was recovered during a study of T-cell reconstitution after alpha-beta-depleted transplantation in children. This clonotype was recorded many times. Trimming took off 0 bases at V and 2 bases at J, with 15 bases between the two ends. Germline CDR1 DFQATT, CDR2 SNEGSKA (reference sequence). The CDR3 runs to 16 residues. Molecular barcoding with unique molecular identifiers was used for the TCRbeta library. TCRdb passed the PCR reads through MiXCR, listing each CDR3 protein once. The data show about 640,000 distinct CDR3 sequences, roughly 15% seen once. The sequenced sample was PBMCs from the stem cell graft donor, obtained from the stem cell graft. This receptor was obtained from a human donor who donated a stem cell graft to a child with acute myeloid leukemia. V usage is TRBV20-1 and J usage is TRBJ2-3, with D perhaps TRBD2 (5 bases). The CDR3 DNA follows: TGCAGTGCTAGAGATTGGACTTCCCTAAACACAGATACGCAGTATTTT. Residues: CSARDWTSLNTDTQYF.